The 8 T cell receptor beta chains below were found in one sample sequenced in a study of cytomegalovirus exposure and HLA in healthy donors. PCR employed 60 Vbeta and 13 Jbeta primers. The assay was immunoSEQ multiplex PCR, and TCRdb's table has in-frame clones only and misses some. The sample records roughly 100,000 clones, more than 65% being singletons. The specimen was PBMCs. The source is a man aged 35-49 years in good health and CMV-seropositive.

The chain joins TRBV5-6 to TRBJ1-2, with D possibly TRBD1 on 6 matching bases. CDR1 and CDR2 (germline): SGHDT, YYEEEE. The CDR3 consists of 15 residues. The V end lost 2 bases, the J end lost 0 bases, and 11 bases lay between the germline ends. The CDR3 here is CASSFQGRANYGYTF. CDR3 coding DNA: TGTGCCAGCAGCTTCCAGGGGAGAGCTAACTATGGCTACACCTTC.

This chain uses TRBV19 with TRBJ1-1; D not certain. Deletions cut 7 bases from V and 4 bases from J, with 16 bases between. This CDR3 has 14 amino acids. Germline V CDR1 and CDR2: LNHDA, SQIVND (reference sequence). In DNA form, the CDR3 reads TGTGCCAGTAAGGAGGTTTCGGGGAGCACTGAAGCTTTCTTT. Its translation: CASKEVSGSTEAFF.

The CDR3 DNA sequence: TGTGCCAGTAGAAGACGCGGGGACACTGAAGCTTTCTTT. Its protein is CASRRRGDTEAFF. The J gene is TRBJ1-1, the V gene TRBV19; D unresolved. CDR1 and CDR2 from the germline V gene are LNHDA and SQIVND (reference sequence). The CDR3 is 13 residues long. V lost 6 bases and J 3 bases, leaving 11 bases between the germline ends.

The rearrangement links TRBV28 to TRBJ2-3; 13 bases align to TRBD2. J gave up 0 bases and V 7 bases, and 4 bases lay outside the gene matches. The CDR3 consists of 16 residues. Germline lookup yields CDR1 MDHEN and CDR2 SYDVKM. The CDR3 reads CASIRLAGGSTDTQYF. The CDR3 DNA is TGTGCCAGCATTAGACTAGCGGGGGGTAGCACAGATACGCAGTATTTT.

V usage is TRBV11-2 and J usage is TRBJ1-1; 8 nucleotides line up with TRBD1. The trim removed 5 bases at V and 1 base at J, leaving 6 bases unmatched. Germline assignment: CDR1 SGHAT and CDR2 FQNNGV. The CDR3 length is 15 residues. CDR3 in amino acids: CASSADRVGNTEAFF. The CDR3, as DNA: TGTGCCAGCAGCGCGGACAGGGTAGGGAACACTGAAGCTTTCTTT.

The CDR3 DNA is TGTGCCAGTAGTACCCGACAGGGGGGTACCAATGAGCAGTTCTTC. This codes for CASSTRQGGTNEQFF. This sequence joins TRBV19 and TRBJ2-1; 9 bases agree with TRBD1. In germline, CDR1 is LNHDA, CDR2 SQIVND (reference sequence). The CDR3 consists of 15 residues. V was pared by 4 bases and J by 6 bases, with 7 bases of the junction left unmatched.

This clone was found a few times. The chain uses TRBV5-1 and TRBJ2-7, with 9 positions matching TRBD1. Germline CDR1 is SGHRS and CDR2 is YFSETQ. Unmatched junction bases numbered 13, after V lost 0 bases and J lost 0 bases. The CDR3 totals 19 residues. The CDR3 sequence: CASSLGGQGPSARSYEQYF. The CDR3 bases are TGCGCCAGCAGCTTGGGGGGACAGGGACCTAGCGCGCGCTCCTACGAGCAGTACTTC.

The chain combines TRBV7-2 with TRBJ1-1; D unresolved. Germline V gives CDR1 SGHTA, CDR2 FQGNSA. The V gene lost 1 base and the J gene lost 4 bases, with 13 bases spanning the gap. The CDR3 has 15 amino acids. As DNA, the CDR3 is TGTGCCAGCAGCTTAGAGGAGGGAGGTGTCACTGAAGCTTTCTTT. It specifies CASSLEEGGVTEAFF.